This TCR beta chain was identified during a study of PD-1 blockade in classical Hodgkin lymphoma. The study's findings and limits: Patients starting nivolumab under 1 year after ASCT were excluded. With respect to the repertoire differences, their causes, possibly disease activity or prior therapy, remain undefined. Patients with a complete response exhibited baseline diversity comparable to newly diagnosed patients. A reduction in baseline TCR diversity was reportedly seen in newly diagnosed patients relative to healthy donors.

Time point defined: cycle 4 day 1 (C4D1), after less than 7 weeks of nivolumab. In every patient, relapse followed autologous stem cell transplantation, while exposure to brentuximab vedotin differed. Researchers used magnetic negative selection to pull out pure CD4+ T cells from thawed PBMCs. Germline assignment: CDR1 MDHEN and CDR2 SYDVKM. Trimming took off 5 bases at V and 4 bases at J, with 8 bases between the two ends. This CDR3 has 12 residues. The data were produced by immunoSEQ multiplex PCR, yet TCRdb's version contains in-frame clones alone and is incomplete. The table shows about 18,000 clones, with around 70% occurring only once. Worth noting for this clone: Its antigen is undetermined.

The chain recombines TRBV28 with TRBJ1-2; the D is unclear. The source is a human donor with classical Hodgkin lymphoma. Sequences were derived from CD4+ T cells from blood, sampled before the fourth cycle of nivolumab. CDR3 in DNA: TGTGCCAGCAGTCCCCGCGGCTATGGCTACACCTTC. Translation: CASSPRGYGYTF.